Shown below are 4 T cell receptor beta chains from a single sample sequenced in a study of naive and memory T cell subsets. Both TRBC1 and TRBC2 were covered by a beta constant-region primer of two equimolar oligonucleotides. TCRdb used MiXCR to reprocess the UMI-ligation and nested PCR reads, holding one entry per CDR3 protein. The sample holds about 85,000 distinct CDR3 sequences, 10% to 15% seen once. The sample consisted of central memory CD4+ T cells from blood. These receptors were collected from a human donor in good health.

This clonotype was observed many times. V and J are TRBV4-2 and TRBJ2-7, with 8 nucleotides matching TRBD1. V shed 8 bases, J shed 6 bases, and the junction held 3 bases outside the gene matches. The CDR3 extends over 11 amino acids. Per the germline V gene, CDR1 is LGHNA and CDR2 is YNFKEQ. DNA of the CDR3: TGTGCCAGCGGGACAGGTCGCGAGCAGTACTTC. Translation: CASGTGREQYF.

This clonotype was counted between two and nine times. This chain connects TRBV5-1 to TRBJ1-1; TRBD1 aligns across 7 bases. The germline CDR1 and CDR2 sequences are SGHRS and YFSETQ. The CDR3 totals 15 residues. Trimming cost V 4 bases and J 5 bases; bases outside gene matches: 11. CDR3 sequence (DNA): TGCGCCAGCAGCCCCGCGTTGACAGGGCGGACTGAAGCTTTCTTT. This sequence encodes CASSPALTGRTEAFF.

In its sample, this clonotype was seen many times. The chain recombines TRBV7-3 with TRBJ2-1; possibly TRBD1 for D (6 bases). In germline, CDR1 is SGHTA, CDR2 FQGTGA. V gave up 5 bases and J gave up 1 base, with 9 bases separating them. The CDR3 totals 14 residues. The CDR3 region is CASSATGSYNEQFF. The CDR3 nucleotides are TGTGCCAGCAGCGCCACAGGGTCCTACAATGAGCAGTTCTTC.

The table lists this clonotype with many counts. The chain recombines TRBV4-1 with TRBJ2-7; 11 bases match TRBD2. The V and J ends lost 4 bases and 2 bases, in that order; junction bases with no gene match: 4. The CDR3 spans 15 residues. Germline CDR1 is MGHRA and CDR2 is YSYEKL. CDR3 DNA sequence: TGCGCCAGCAGCCTCGGACTAGCGGGCACCTACGAGCAGTACTTC. Translation: CASSLGLAGTYEQYF.